The 5 T cell receptor beta chains below come from one sample, sequenced in a study of blood T cell repertoires in COVID-19. Method: immunoSEQ multiplex PCR; TCRdb's copy keeps in-frame clones and lacks some. The sample gives 150,000 or so clones, over 70% of which show up once; 44% is in the top ten. Input material: peripheral blood. The source of these receptors is a human donor in a cohort sampled during active COVID-19.

This sequence joins TRBV3-1 (or the pseudogene TRBV3-2) and TRBJ2-5; 10 bases agree with TRBD1. The CDR3 covers 16 residues. Germline assignment: CDR1 LGHDT and CDR2 YNNKEL (reference sequence). Germline trimming cut 1 base from V and 1 base from J; bases unmatched to any gene: 3. The CDR3 reads CASSQVWTGGQETQYF. The CDR3 DNA sequence: TGTGCCAGCAGCCAAGTATGGACAGGGGGCCAAGAGACCCAGTACTTC.

The rearrangement uses TRBV19 and TRBJ1-2; 9 nucleotides match TRBD1. There are 19 residues in the CDR3. The J segment lost 2 bases and the V segment lost 4 bases, leaving 17 bases of the junction unmatched. Germline V gene data show CDR1 as LNHDA and CDR2 as SQIVND (reference sequence). As DNA, the CDR3 is TGTGCCAGTAGTAAGGACAGGGGCCTCTACCAATCGATGAACTATGGCTACACCTTC. Protein: CASSKDRGLYQSMNYGYTF. Full variable domain (missing parts from reference TRBV19 and TRBJ1-2): DGGITQSPKYLFRKEGQNVTLSCEQNLNHDAMYWYRQDPGQGLRLIYYSQIVNDFQKGDIAEGYSVSREKKESFPLTVTSAQKNPTAFYLCASSKDRGLYQSMNYGYTFGSGTRLTVV.

The chain combines TRBV19 with TRBJ1-5; TRBD1 matches 7 bases. The CDR3 consists of 13 residues. CDR1 LNHDA and CDR2 SQIVND come from the germline V gene (reference sequence). J gave up 5 bases and V 5 bases, and 3 bases lay outside the gene matches. CDR3 sequence: CASSGQGDQPQHF. Here the CDR3 DNA reads TGTGCCAGTAGTGGGCAGGGGGATCAGCCCCAGCATTTT.

The chain uses TRBV19 and TRBJ1-4; 8 bases line up with TRBD1. The V and J ends lost 7 bases and 5 bases, in that order; junction bases with no gene match: 9. Germline V gives CDR1 LNHDA, CDR2 SQIVND (reference sequence). This CDR3 spans 15 amino acids. Here the CDR3 reads CASTTSTGVNEKLFF. The CDR3 coding sequence is TGTGCCAGTACCACATCGACAGGGGTAAATGAAAAACTGTTTTTT.

This chain links TRBV4-3 with TRBJ2-5, with TRBD2 identical over 9 bases. The germline V gene encodes CDR1 LGHNA and CDR2 YSLEER. The CDR3 covers 19 residues. With 0 bases clipped from V and 2 bases from J, the junction kept 13 bases outside the gene matches. The CDR3 spells CASSQEMASGADLQETQYF. The CDR3 DNA is TGCGCCAGCAGCCAAGAAATGGCTAGCGGGGCGGACCTACAAGAGACCCAGTACTTC.